Listed below are T cell receptor beta chains from one sample, sequenced in a study of CD8+CD57+ T cells in acquired aplastic anemia. MiXCR was run by TCRdb on the reads, yielding one entry per CDR3 protein. Of 150,000 to 200,000 distinct CDR3 sequences listed, roughly 48% are singletons. The sample was sorted CD4+, CD8+, or CD8+CD57+ T cells (not recorded which) from PBMCs. Every receptor here comes from a human donor with aplastic anemia. Each CDR3 is given with its conserved first and last residue. A row's size may be missing; if present it is once, few, many or a size class.

V gene	J gene	clone size	CDR3 protein
TRBV20-1	TRBJ1-1	NA	CSARWHRVGTEAFF
TRBV20-1	TRBJ2-7	NA	CSARGPTTFYEQYF
TRBV9	TRBJ2-1	NA	CASSVDGYGAFSSYNEQFF
TRBV7-8	TRBJ2-5	NA	CASSLVRQETQYF
TRBV7-9	TRBJ2-7	few	CASSLIREGAEQYF
TRBV11-3	TRBJ1-1	many	CASSLEGGGEAFF
TRBV19	TRBJ2-3	NA	CASETGTSGSDTQYF
TRBV7-9	TRBJ1-1	many	CASSWRVNEAFF
TRBV5-8	TRBJ2-1	many	CASSLAGEGNYNEQFF
TRBV6-5	TRBJ1-6	many	CASSLTGGNSPLHF
TRBV19	TRBJ2-2	many	CASTQAGANTGELFF
TRBV10-3	TRBJ2-2	NA	CAIRGTGGDTGELFF
TRBV19	TRBJ2-7	NA	CASSMADQQYF
TRBV24-1	TRBJ2-5	NA	CATSDTRTLPTQETQYF
TRBV7-8	TRBJ1-1	once	CASSAQGGTEAFF
TRBV12-3/TRBV12-4	TRBJ1-6	NA	CASSFNRGGSPLHF
TRBV15	TRBJ1-5	many	CATSDRMLGQPQHF
TRBV9	TRBJ1-1	many	CASSVVWQGAAEAFF
TRBV7-2	TRBJ1-6	NA	CASSSQGENSPLHF
TRBV6-2/TRBV6-3	TRBJ1-2	few	CASSPDNRYGYTF
TRBV12-3/TRBV12-4	TRBJ2-1	NA	CASSLVLAGSYNEQFF
TRBV11-3	TRBJ1-5	NA	CASSLTGTGNQPQHF
TRBV5-6	TRBJ2-7	many	CASSPPRQGYEQYF
TRBV6-1	TRBJ1-2	many	CASSLEGWAYTF
TRBV29-1	TRBJ1-1	once	CSVLAHTEAFF
TRBV4-1	TRBJ1-2	NA	CASSQVLEIYGYTF
TRBV15	TRBJ2-3	NA	CATSSAIYASTDTQYF
TRBV7-8	TRBJ1-1	NA	CASSTGLATEAFF
TRBV6-1	TRBJ2-1	many	CASSKPQYNEQFF
TRBV7-9	TRBJ2-2	NA	CAHRGVTGELFF
TRBV28	TRBJ2-1	NA	CASSSGRGHNNEQFF
TRBV24-1	TRBJ2-3	many	CATSDEAGGADTQYF
TRBV20-1	TRBJ1-3	NA	CSARGGESGNTIYF
TRBV19	TRBJ2-1	NA	CASSIGGGSYNEQFF
TRBV11-2	TRBJ2-3	NA	CASSFILAGDQVDTQYF
TRBV10-3	TRBJ2-3	NA	CAISESRDRVTTDTQYF
TRBV6-4	TRBJ1-2	NA	CASLLCLTVYGYTF
TRBV29-1	TRBJ2-1	NA	CSVAGTSGRAGYNEQFF
TRBV10-3	TRBJ1-4	few	CAISGRDRGLSNEKLFF
TRBV20-1	TRBJ2-1	NA	CSARGAARTDEQFF
TRBV2	TRBJ2-5	NA	CATYMFDRDRGQETQYF
TRBV7-3	TRBJ2-1	NA	CASSPGGLAYNEQFF
TRBV2	TRBJ2-2	NA	CASSEERETGELFF
TRBV20-1	TRBJ2-7	NA	CSARADLSYEQYF
TRBV2	TRBJ1-1	NA	CASTVMNTEAFF
TRBV10-3	TRBJ1-2	few	CAISVQNRGYGYTF
TRBV10-2	TRBJ1-1	NA	CASSESTGGGNTEAFF
TRBV29-1	TRBJ2-7	NA	CSALVTFQEQYF